Below are 17 T cell receptor beta chains sequenced from a single sample in a study of CD8+ T cells in alopecia areata. Reverse transcription of extracted RNA yielded cDNA, which provided the sequencing template. The data were produced by immunoSEQ multiplex PCR, yet TCRdb's version contains in-frame clones alone and is incomplete. Here the sample spans some 150,000 clones, around 71% being singletons. Sequenced here: CD8+ T cells sorted from blood, sampled at week 0. Source of these receptors: a human donor with alopecia areata.

The rearrangement uses TRBV14 and TRBJ1-2; D gene unclear. Germline V gene sequence: CDR1 SGHDN, CDR2 FVKESK. The V gene lost 1 base and the J gene lost 4 bases, with 13 bases spanning the gap. This CDR3 is 15 amino acids long. The CDR3 is CASSQGPEVLYGYTF. CDR3 in DNA: TGTGCCAGCAGCCAAGGACCAGAAGTTCTCTATGGCTACACCTTC.

This clone came up once. J is TRBJ2-7 and V is TRBV12-5; 9 bases are shared with TRBD1. The germline V gene has CDR1 LGHNT and CDR2 FRNRAP. This CDR3 contains 15 residues. V trimming: 6 bases; J trimming: 3 bases; junction bases outside the gene matches: 9. The CDR3 is CASGRGQGVVYEQYF. DNA for the CDR3: TGTGCTAGTGGGCGGGGACAGGGAGTCGTCTACGAGCAGTACTTC.

The V gene is TRBV6-6, the J gene TRBJ2-5; tentatively, D is TRBD1 (6 bases). From germline, CDR1 is MNHNY and CDR2 SVGAGI (reference sequence). V was trimmed by 2 bases and J by 3 bases, leaving 7 bases between them. The CDR3 totals 13 residues. The CDR3 DNA reads TGTGCCAGCAGTTACGGGACAAAAGAGACCCAGTACTTC. It translates to CASSYGTKETQYF.

The rearrangement joins TRBV2 to TRBJ1-1, with TRBD1 matching 9 bases. The length of the CDR3 is 15 residues. Germline lookup yields CDR1 SNHLY and CDR2 FYNNEI. The ends lost 6 bases at V and 0 bases at J; junction bases unmatched: 5. This CDR3 reads CASRDRGWLNTEAFF. The CDR3 DNA is TGTGCCAGCAGGGACAGGGGTTGGTTGAACACTGAAGCTTTCTTT.

The chain has TRBV27 and TRBJ2-7, with a weak D call TRBD2 (7 bases). V shed 2 bases and J shed 4 bases, with 15 bases lying between them. This CDR3 has 15 amino acids. Germline CDR1 reads MNHEY; CDR2 reads SMNVEV (reference sequence). In nucleotides, the CDR3 is TGTGCCAGCAGTTTAAGGGGGGAGGGATTTTACGAGCAGTACTTC. Translated: CASSLRGEGFYEQYF.

This clone was detected once. The CDR3 region has the DNA TGTGCCAGCAGTTCGGACAGCAACTACGAGCAGTACTTC. Translation gives CASSSDSNYEQYF. The chain is built from TRBV27 and TRBJ2-7; TRBD1 is a possible D gene (6 bases). This CDR3 spans 13 amino acids. Germline-derived CDR1 and CDR2 are MNHEY and SMNVEV (reference sequence). Trimming removed 4 bases at V and 3 bases at J, with 10 bases between.

The rearrangement links TRBV27 to TRBJ2-1, with TRBD2 as a possible D gene (6 bases). CDR1 is MNHEY, CDR2 SMNVEV, per germline (reference sequence). V was trimmed by 3 bases and J by 0 bases, leaving 6 bases between them. The CDR3 has 14 amino acids. The CDR3 region is CASSFGSSYNEQFF. The CDR3 DNA is TGTGCCAGCAGTTTCGGGAGCTCCTACAATGAGCAGTTCTTC.

This sequence joins TRBV30 and TRBJ1-5; TRBD1 might be the D (6 bases). Trimming cost V 2 bases and J 2 bases, with 10 bases left between them. This CDR3 region has 14 residues. Germline assignment: CDR1 GTSNPN and CDR2 SVGIG (reference sequence). The CDR3, as DNA: TGTGCCTGGAGTTGGGGGGCTGGCAATCAGCCCCAGCATTTT. Its translation: CAWSWGAGNQPQHF.

This chain connects TRBV7-9 to TRBJ1-1; TRBD1 might be the D (5 bases). This CDR3 region has 13 residues. Germline V lookup: CDR1 SEHNR, CDR2 FQNEAQ (reference sequence). V lost 5 bases to trimming and J lost 1 base, with 8 bases between them. CDR3 protein: CASSPGGNTEAFF. In nucleotides, the CDR3 is TGTGCCAGCAGCCCCGGGGGGAACACTGAAGCTTTCTTT.

Notes on this clone: This CDR3 is also generated by other DNA sequences in the sample. J is TRBJ1-5 and V is TRBV29-1; tentatively, D is TRBD1 (5 bases). The ends were cut back, 4 bases at V and 6 bases at J, with 10 bases in the middle. The CDR3 length is 12 residues. Germline CDR1 SQVTM, CDR2 ANQGSEA. The CDR3 loop is CSVGRVGQPQHF. The DNA of the CDR3 is TGCAGCGTTGGCAGGGTCGGTCAGCCCCAGCATTTT.

This clone came up a few times. The chain joins TRBV27 to TRBJ1-5; D gene uncertain. The CDR3 sequence is 15 residues long. V lost 3 bases and J lost 0, with 9 bases in between. Germline V CDR1 and CDR2: MNHEY, SMNVEV (reference sequence). As DNA, the CDR3 is TGTGCCAGCAGTTTTGGCGCTCATAGCAATCAGCCCCAGCATTTT. It encodes CASSFGAHSNQPQHF.

To note about this clone: Other DNA variants within this sample encode the same CDR3. The J gene is TRBJ1-2, the V gene TRBV9; the D is unclear. The CDR3 spans 10 residues. Germline CDR1 reads SGDLS; CDR2 reads YYNGEE. V was shortened by 3 bases and J by 8 bases, with 5 bases between the two germline ends. CDR3 bases: TGTGCCAGCAGCGGTAGGGGCTACACCTTC. Translation: CASSGRGYTF.

V usage is TRBV7-3 and J usage is TRBJ2-1, with 8 nucleotides matching TRBD2. The CDR3 has 15 amino acids. With 4 bases clipped from V and 7 bases from J, the junction kept 9 bases outside the gene matches. Germline-derived CDR1 and CDR2 are SGHTA and FQGTGA. In DNA, the CDR3 is TGTGCCAGCAGCTCTGTGGGCGGGGGGCCTAATGAGCAGTTCTTC. This translates into CASSSVGGGPNEQFF.

This clone is a singleton in its sample. This chain uses TRBV5-8 with TRBJ1-5, with D possibly matching TRBD1 (5 bases). Germline assignment: CDR1 SGHTS and CDR2 YDEGEE. The V end lost 0 bases, the J end lost 1 base, and 8 bases lay between the germline ends. The CDR3 sequence is 15 residues long. The CDR3 DNA follows: TGTGCCAGCAGCTTGGGACAGCAGAGCAATCAGCCCCAGCATTTT. Residues: CASSLGQQSNQPQHF. Combining the CDR3 with reference TRBV5-8 and TRBJ1-5 gives the whole variable domain EAGVTQSPTHLIKTRGQQATLRCSPISGHTSVYWYQQALGLGLQFLLWYDEGEERNRGNFPPRFSGRQFPNYSSELNVNALELEDSALYLCASSLGQQSNQPQHFGDGTRLSIL.

The chain carries TRBV13 and TRBJ2-4, with D hard to call. Per the germline V gene, CDR1 is PRHDT and CDR2 is FYEKMQ (reference sequence). V was shortened by 4 bases and J by 0 bases, with 7 bases between the two germline ends. The CDR3 is 14 residues long. For the CDR3, the DNA is TGTGCCAGCAGCTCCGTACTAGCCAAAAACATTCAGTACTTC. Translating it yields CASSSVLAKNIQYF.

In this sample, this clone turned up a few times. This rearrangement joins TRBV18 to TRBJ1-2; D is unclear. The germline CDR1 and CDR2 sequences are KGHSH and LQKENI. The CDR3 loop spans 14 amino acids. Trimming shortened V by 3 bases and J by 1 base, and 9 bases separated the two germline ends. In DNA form, the CDR3 reads TGTGCCAGCTCACCGTGGAGTCATAACTATGGCTACACCTTC. Protein sequence: CASSPWSHNYGYTF.

V gene TRBV5-1 combines with J gene TRBJ1-1; 7 bases are a match to TRBD1. The CDR3 is 15 residues long. V was pared by 4 bases and J by 8 bases, with 14 bases of the junction left unmatched. The germline V gene has CDR1 SGHRS and CDR2 YFSETQ. The CDR3 spells CASSPNSGGKWEAFF. The DNA for the CDR3 is TGCGCCAGCAGCCCGAACTCAGGGGGGAAATGGGAAGCTTTCTTT. The full variable domain, its missing parts supplied by reference TRBV5-1 and TRBJ1-1, is KAGVTQTPRYLIKTRGQQVTLSCSPISGHRSVSWYQQTPGQGLQFLFEYFSETQRNKGNFPGRFSGRQFSNSRSEMNVSTLELGDSALYLCASSPNSGGKWEAFFGQGTRLTVV.